This T cell receptor beta chain was identified in a study of cytomegalovirus exposure and HLA in healthy donors. PCR amplification relied on 60 Vbeta primers (plus 13 Jbeta primers). The assay was immunoSEQ multiplex PCR, and TCRdb's table has in-frame clones only and misses some. The sample carries about 150,000 clones, almost 85% recorded once. The receptor was derived from a girl between 10 and 17 years old in good health and CMV-seropositive. The sample consisted of PBMCs.

The CDR3 protein is CASTNVGQGTAPLHF. The CDR3 nucleotides are TGTGCCAGTACCAATGTGGGACAGGGTACGGCACCCCTCCACTTT. V is TRBV19 and J is TRBJ1-6; 9 nucleotides match TRBD1. V shed 7 bases, J shed 11 bases, and the junction held 12 bases outside the gene matches. There are 15 residues in the CDR3. CDR1 and CDR2 (germline): LNHDA, SQIVND (reference sequence).